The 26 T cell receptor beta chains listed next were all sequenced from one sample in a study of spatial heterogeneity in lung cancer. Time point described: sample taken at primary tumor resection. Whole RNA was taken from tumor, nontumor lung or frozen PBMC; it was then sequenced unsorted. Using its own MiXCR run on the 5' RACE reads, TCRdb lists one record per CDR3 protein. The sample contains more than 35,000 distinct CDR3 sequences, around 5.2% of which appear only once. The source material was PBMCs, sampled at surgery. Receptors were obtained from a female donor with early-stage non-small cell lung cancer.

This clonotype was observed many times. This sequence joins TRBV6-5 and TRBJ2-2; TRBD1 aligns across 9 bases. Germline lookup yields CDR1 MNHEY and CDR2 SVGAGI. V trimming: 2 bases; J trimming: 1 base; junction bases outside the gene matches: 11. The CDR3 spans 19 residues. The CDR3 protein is CASSYLRPGTGLNTGELFF. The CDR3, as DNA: TGTGCCAGCAGTTACCTTAGACCCGGGACAGGGTTGAACACCGGGGAGCTGTTTTTT.

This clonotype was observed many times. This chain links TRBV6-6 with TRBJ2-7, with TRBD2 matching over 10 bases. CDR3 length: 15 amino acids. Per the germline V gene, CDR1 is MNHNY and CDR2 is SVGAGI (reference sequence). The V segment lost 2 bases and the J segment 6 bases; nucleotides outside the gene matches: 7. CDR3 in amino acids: CASSYLEAGGGEQYF. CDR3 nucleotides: TGTGCCAGCAGTTACCTCGAAGCGGGAGGGGGCGAGCAGTACTTC.

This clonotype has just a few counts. The CDR3 region is CASSARLSGYTF. CDR3 DNA: TGTGCCAGCAGCGCCAGGCTAAGCGGCTACACCTTC. This chain joins TRBV5-4 and TRBJ1-2; D remains unclear. The ends were cut back, 4 bases at V and 8 bases at J, with 12 bases in the middle. CDR1 SGHNT and CDR2 YYREEE come from the germline V gene (reference sequence). The CDR3 runs 12 residues. Full variable domain (outside the CDR3, taken from reference TRBV5-4 and TRBJ1-2): ETGVTQSPTHLIKTRGQQVTLRCSSQSGHNTVSWYQQALGQGPQFIFQYYREEENGRGNFPPRFSGLQFPNYSSELNVNALELDDSALYLCASSARLSGYTFGSGTRLTVV.

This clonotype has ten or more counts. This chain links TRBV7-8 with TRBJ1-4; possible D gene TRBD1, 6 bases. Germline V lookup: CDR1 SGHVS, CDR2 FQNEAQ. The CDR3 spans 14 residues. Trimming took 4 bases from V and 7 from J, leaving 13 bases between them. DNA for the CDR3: TGTGCCAGCAGCTCAAGGGGGGGAGGTGAAAAACTGTTTTTT. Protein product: CASSSRGGGEKLFF.

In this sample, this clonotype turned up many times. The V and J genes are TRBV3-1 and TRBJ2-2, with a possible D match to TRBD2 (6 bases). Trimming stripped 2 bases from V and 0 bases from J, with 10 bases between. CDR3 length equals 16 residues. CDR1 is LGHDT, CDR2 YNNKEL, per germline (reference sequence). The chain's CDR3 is CASSQYGGTNTGELFF. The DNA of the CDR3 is TGTGCCAGCAGCCAATACGGGGGAACGAACACCGGGGAGCTGTTTTTT.

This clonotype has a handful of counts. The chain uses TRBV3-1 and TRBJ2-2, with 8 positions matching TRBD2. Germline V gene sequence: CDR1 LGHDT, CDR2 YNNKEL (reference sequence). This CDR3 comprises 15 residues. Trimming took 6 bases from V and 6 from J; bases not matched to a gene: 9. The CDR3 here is CASSVGGLAPGELFF. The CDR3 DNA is TGTGCCAGCAGTGTAGGCGGACTAGCCCCCGGGGAGCTGTTTTTT.

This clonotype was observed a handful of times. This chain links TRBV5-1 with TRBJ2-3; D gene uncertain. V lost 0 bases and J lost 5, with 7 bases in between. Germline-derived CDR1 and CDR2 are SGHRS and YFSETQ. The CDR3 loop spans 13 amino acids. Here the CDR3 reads CASSLGGLDTQYF. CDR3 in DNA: TGCGCCAGCAGCTTGGGAGGCCTAGATACGCAGTATTTT.

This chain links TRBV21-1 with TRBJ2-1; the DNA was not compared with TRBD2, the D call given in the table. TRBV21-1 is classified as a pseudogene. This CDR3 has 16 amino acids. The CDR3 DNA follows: TGTGCCAGCAGCAAGAAGGAAATGGGCCCGACCAATGAGGAGTTCTTC. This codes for CASSKKEMGPTNEEFF.

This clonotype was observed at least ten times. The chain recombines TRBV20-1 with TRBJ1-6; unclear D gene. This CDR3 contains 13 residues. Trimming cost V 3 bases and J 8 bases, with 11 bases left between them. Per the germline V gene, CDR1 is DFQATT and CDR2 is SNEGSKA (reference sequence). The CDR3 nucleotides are TGCAGTGCTAGGGCCCCCCTGGATTCACCCCTCCACTTT. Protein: CSARAPLDSPLHF.

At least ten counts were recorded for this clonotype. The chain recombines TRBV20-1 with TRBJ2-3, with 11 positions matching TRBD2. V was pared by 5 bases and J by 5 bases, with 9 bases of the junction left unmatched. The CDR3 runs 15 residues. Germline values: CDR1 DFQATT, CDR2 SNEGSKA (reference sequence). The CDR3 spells CSAEALAGGRDTQYF. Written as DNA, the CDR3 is TGCAGTGCTGAAGCCTTAGCGGGGGGGAGAGATACGCAGTATTTT.

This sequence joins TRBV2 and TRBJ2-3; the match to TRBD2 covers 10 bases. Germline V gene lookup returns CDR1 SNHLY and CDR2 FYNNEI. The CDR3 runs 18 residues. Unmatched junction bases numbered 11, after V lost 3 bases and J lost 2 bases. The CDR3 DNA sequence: TGTGCCAGCAGTGAGCCTAGCGGGAGTGCGATACTCACAGATACGCAGTATTTT. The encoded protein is CASSEPSGSAILTDTQYF.

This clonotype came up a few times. The CDR3 sequence: CASSLSGGQLDGYTF. The CDR3 DNA is TGTGCCAGCAGTTTATCAGGGGGCCAGCTTGATGGCTACACCTTC. The chain employs TRBV28 and TRBJ1-2; 8 bases are a match to TRBD1. The CDR3 runs 15 residues. CDR1 MDHEN and CDR2 SYDVKM come from the germline V gene. With 1 base clipped from V and 6 bases from J, the junction kept 7 bases outside the gene matches.

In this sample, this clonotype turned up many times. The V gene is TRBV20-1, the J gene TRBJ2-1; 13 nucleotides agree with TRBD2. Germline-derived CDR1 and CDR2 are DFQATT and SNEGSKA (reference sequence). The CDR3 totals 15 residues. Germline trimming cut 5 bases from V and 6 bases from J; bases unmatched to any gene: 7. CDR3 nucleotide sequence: TGCAGTGCTCGGTCAAGACTAGCGGGAGGCAATGAGCAGTTCTTC. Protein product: CSARSRLAGGNEQFF.

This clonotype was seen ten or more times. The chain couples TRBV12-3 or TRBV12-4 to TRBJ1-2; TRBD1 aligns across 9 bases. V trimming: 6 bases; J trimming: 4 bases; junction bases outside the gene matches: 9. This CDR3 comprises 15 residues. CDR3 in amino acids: CASSSPGTGIYGYTF. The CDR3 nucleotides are TGTGCCAGCAGCAGTCCCGGGACAGGGATCTATGGCTACACCTTC.

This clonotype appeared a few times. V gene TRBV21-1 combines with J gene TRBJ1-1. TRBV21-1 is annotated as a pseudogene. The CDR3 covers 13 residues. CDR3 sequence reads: CASSKGNLHRAFF. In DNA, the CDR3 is TGTGCCAGCAGCAAGGGGAATTTACACCGAGCTTTCTTT.

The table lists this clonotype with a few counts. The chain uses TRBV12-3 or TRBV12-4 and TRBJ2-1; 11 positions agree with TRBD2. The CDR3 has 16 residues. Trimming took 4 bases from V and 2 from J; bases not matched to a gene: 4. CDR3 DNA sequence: TGTGCCAGCAGTTCCCTGACTAGCGGGACCTACAATGAGCAGTTCTTC. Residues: CASSSLTSGTYNEQFF.

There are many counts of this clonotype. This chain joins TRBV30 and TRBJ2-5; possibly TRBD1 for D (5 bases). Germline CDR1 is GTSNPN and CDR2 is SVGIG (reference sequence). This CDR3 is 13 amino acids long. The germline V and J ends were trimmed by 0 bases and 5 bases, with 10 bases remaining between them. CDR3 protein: CAWSVLRAETQYF. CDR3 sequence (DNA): TGTGCCTGGAGTGTACTCAGGGCCGAGACCCAGTACTTC.

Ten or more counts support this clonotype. CDR3 sequence: CASSSSANQETQYF. The CDR3 DNA reads TGTGCCAGCAGTTCCTCGGCCAACCAAGAGACCCAGTACTTC. The chain uses TRBV12-3 or TRBV12-4 and TRBJ2-5; no reliable D call. Between the trimmed V and J ends, which lost 4 bases and 0 bases, there was a span of 9 bases. The CDR3 length is 14 residues.

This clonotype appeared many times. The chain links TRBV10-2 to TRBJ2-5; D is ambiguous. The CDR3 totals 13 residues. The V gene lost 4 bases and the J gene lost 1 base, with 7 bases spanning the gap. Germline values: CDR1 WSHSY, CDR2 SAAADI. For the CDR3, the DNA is TGCGCCAGCAGTGTAGGGTTCCAAGAGACCCAGTACTTC. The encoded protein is CASSVGFQETQYF.

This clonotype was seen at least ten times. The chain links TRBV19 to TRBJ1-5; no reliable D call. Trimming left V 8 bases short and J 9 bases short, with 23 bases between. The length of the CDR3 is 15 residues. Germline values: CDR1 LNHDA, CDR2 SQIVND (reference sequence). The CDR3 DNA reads TGTGCCAGTTCAGGCGGCTGGAGCCGTAGGAGGCCCCAGCATTTT. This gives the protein CASSGGWSRRRPQHF. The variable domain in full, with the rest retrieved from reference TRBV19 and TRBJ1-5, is DGGITQSPKYLFRKEGQNVTLSCEQNLNHDAMYWYRQDPGQGLRLIYYSQIVNDFQKGDIAEGYSVSREKKESFPLTVTSAQKNPTAFYLCASSGGWSRRRPQHFGDGTRLSIL.

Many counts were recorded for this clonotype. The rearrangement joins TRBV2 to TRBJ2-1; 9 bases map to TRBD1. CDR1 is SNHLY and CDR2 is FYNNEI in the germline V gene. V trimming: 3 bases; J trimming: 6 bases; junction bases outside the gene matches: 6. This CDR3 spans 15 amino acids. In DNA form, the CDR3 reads TGTGCCAGCAGTGAGGGGGACAGGGCAACCAATGAGCAGTTCTTC. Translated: CASSEGDRATNEQFF.

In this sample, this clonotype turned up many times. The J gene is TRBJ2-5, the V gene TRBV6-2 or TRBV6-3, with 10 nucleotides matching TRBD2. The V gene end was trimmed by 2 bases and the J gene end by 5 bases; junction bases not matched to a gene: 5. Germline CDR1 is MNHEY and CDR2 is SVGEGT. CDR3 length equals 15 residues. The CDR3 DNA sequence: TGTGCCAGCAGTTACGGACTAGCGGCTAAGGAGACCCAGTACTTC. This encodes CASSYGLAAKETQYF.

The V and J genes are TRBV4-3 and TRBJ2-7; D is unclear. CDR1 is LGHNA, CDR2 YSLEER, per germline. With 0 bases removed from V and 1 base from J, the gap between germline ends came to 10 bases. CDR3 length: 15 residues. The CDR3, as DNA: TGCGCCAGCAGCCAAGATCAGGTCCGATCCTACGAGCAGTACTTC. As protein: CASSQDQVRSYEQYF.

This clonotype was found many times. Here the CDR3 DNA reads TGTGCCTGGAGCCTTGGCCGGAATCAGCCCCAGCATTTT. Its translation: CAWSLGRNQPQHF. The V and J genes are TRBV30 and TRBJ1-5; no clear D gene. This CDR3 is built from 13 residues. The V gene's germline CDR1 is GTSNPN and CDR2 SVGIG (reference sequence). Trimming took 3 bases from V and 4 from J, leaving 10 bases between them.

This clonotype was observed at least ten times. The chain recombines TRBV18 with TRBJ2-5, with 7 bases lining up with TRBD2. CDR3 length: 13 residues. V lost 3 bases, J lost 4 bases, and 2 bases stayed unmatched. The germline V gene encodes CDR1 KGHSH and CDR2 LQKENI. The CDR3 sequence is CASSPGGTETQYF. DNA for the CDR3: TGTGCCAGCTCACCGGGGGGGACAGAGACCCAGTACTTC.

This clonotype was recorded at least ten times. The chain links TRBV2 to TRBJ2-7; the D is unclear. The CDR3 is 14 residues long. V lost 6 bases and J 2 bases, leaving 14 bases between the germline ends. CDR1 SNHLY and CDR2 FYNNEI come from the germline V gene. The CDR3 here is CASSSPYDPYEQYF. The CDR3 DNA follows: TGTGCCAGCAGCTCACCCTACGACCCCTACGAGCAGTACTTC.